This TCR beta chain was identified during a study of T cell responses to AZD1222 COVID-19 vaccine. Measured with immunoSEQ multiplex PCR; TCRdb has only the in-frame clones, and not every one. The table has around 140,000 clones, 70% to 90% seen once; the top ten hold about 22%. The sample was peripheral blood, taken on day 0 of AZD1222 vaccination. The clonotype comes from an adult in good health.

The chain's CDR3 is CASSLLEGRVEDQYF. In DNA form, the CDR3 reads TGTGCCAGCAGTCTGCTGGAAGGGAGGGTGGAAGACCAGTACTTC. The gene calls are TRBV28 and TRBJ2-5, with TRBD2 identical over 7 bases. This CDR3 has 15 amino acids. The V gene end was trimmed by 5 bases and the J gene end by 10 bases; junction bases not matched to a gene: 16. Germline CDR1 reads MDHEN; CDR2 reads SYDVKM. The whole variable domain, filled in from reference TRBV28 and TRBJ2-5, reads DVKVTQSSRYLVKRTGEKVFLECVQDMDHENMFWYRQDPGLGLRLIYFSYDVKMKEKGDIPEGYSVSREKKERFSLILESASTNQTSMYLCASSLLEGRVEDQYFGPGTRLLVL.